This entry lists 22 T cell receptor beta chains sequenced from one sample in a study of T cells after yellow fever vaccination. One entry per CDR3 protein results from TCRdb running MiXCR on the 5' RACE reads. The profile shows approximately 600,000 distinct CDR3 sequences, approximately 13% of them singletons. This specimen consisted of PBMCs, obtained on the day of the yellow fever booster vaccination. All receptors derive from a man aged 30-40 years who received the YFV17D yellow fever vaccine.

This clonotype was seen ten or more times. V gene TRBV14 combines with J gene TRBJ2-1; TRBD2 is a possible D gene (5 bases). Per germline, CDR1 SGHDN and CDR2 FVKESK. CDR3 length equals 17 residues. V dropped 1 base and J dropped 3 bases, with 16 bases sitting between them. DNA of the CDR3: TGTGCCAGCAGCCAAGGTATGAGCGGTTGGGGCTACAATGAGCAGTTCTTC. As protein: CASSQGMSGWGYNEQFF.

A remark on this clonotype: This could be a read error, since a much larger clone is one nucleotide away. The V and J genes are TRBV19 and TRBJ1-1, with TRBD1 matching over 8 bases. The CDR3 has 13 amino acids. Per the germline V gene, CDR1 is LNHDA and CDR2 is SQIVND (reference sequence). Trimming removed 7 bases from V and 6 bases from J; junction bases left unmatched: 7. DNA for the CDR3: TGTGCCAGTACTGGACAGGGAGACGCTGAAGCTTTCTTT. Residues: CASTGQGDAEAFF.

The chain couples TRBV18 to TRBJ2-1; no firm D call. With 3 bases removed from V and 10 bases from J, the gap between germline ends came to 13 bases. Germline V lookup: CDR1 KGHSH, CDR2 LQKENI. CDR3 length: 13 amino acids. DNA for the CDR3: TGTGCCAGCTCACCTTCCCGGAGTACGGAGCAGTTCTTC. It translates to CASSPSRSTEQFF.

The chain is built from TRBV28 and TRBJ2-7; perhaps D is TRBD1 or TRBD2 (5 bases each). CDR3 size: 17 residues. V shed 8 bases and J shed 4 bases, with 27 bases lying between them. Germline V gene data show CDR1 as MDHEN and CDR2 as SYDVKM. The CDR3 DNA reads as TGTGCCAGCGGGAGACCCTTGGGACGAATGACGAAGTACGAGCAGTACTTC. Translating gives CASGRPLGRMTKYEQYF.

V and J are TRBV30 and TRBJ1-1; D call uncertain. CDR1 and CDR2 from the germline V gene are GTSNPN and SVGIG (reference sequence). Trimming took 0 bases from V and 6 from J, leaving 8 bases between them. This CDR3 has 12 amino acids. The CDR3 is CAWSVTRAEAFF. DNA for the CDR3: TGTGCCTGGAGTGTAACGCGAGCTGAAGCTTTCTTT.

Details on this clonotype: This may be a read error, as it is one base from a much larger clone. The CDR3 coding sequence is TGTGCCAGCAGCCAGGGGGGGACGAGCTCCTACAATGAGAAGTTCTTC. Translation gives CASSQGGTSSYNEKFF. The chain has TRBV4-2 and TRBJ2-1, with TRBD2 identical over 7 bases. From germline, CDR1 is LGHNA and CDR2 YNFKEQ. The CDR3 runs 16 residues.

The CDR3 sequence: CSAIRRGYNEQFF. The CDR3 nucleotides are TGCAGTGCTATAAGGCGGGGGTACAATGAGCAGTTCTTC. This sequence joins TRBV20-1 and TRBJ2-1, with 7 bases that match TRBD2. Unmatched junction bases numbered 4, after V lost 4 bases and J lost 4 bases. Germline-derived CDR1 and CDR2 are DFQATT and SNEGSKA (reference sequence). The CDR3 covers 13 residues.

The chain has TRBV5-4 and TRBJ2-5; maybe TRBD1 (6 bases). Germline V gives CDR1 SGHNT, CDR2 YYREEE (reference sequence). This CDR3 is 14 amino acids long. The V end lost 3 bases, the J end lost 5 bases, and 14 bases lay between the germline ends. CDR3 bases: TGTGCCAGCAGCTCCAGGGGCCTTGTGGAGACCCAGTACTTC. It specifies CASSSRGLVETQYF.

This clonotype was observed a handful of times. V usage is TRBV4-1 and J usage is TRBJ2-2; D might be TRBD1 (6 bases). Germline V gives CDR1 MGHRA, CDR2 YSYEKL. Trimming stripped 0 bases from V and 6 bases from J, with 8 bases between. This CDR3 is 14 amino acids long. CDR3 nucleotide sequence: TGCGCCAGCAGCCAAGACCACAGGGCCGGGGAGCTGTTTTTT. Amino acid sequence: CASSQDHRAGELFF.

The table lists this clonotype with a few counts. The gene calls are TRBV3-1 and TRBJ2-2; weak D call: TRBD2 (5 bases). Trimming stripped 4 bases from V and 5 bases from J, with 11 bases between. Germline CDR1 reads LGHDT; CDR2 reads YNNKEL (reference sequence). There are 14 residues in the CDR3. The chain's CDR3 is CASSPPSRTGELFF. The CDR3, as DNA: TGTGCCAGCAGCCCTCCTAGCAGGACCGGGGAGCTGTTTTTT.

The gene calls are TRBV5-1 and TRBJ2-7; D possibly uses TRBD1 or TRBD2 (5 bases each). The CDR3 sequence is 13 residues long. The V end was cut by 4 bases, the J end by 7 bases, with 15 bases between. CDR1 and CDR2 from the germline V gene are SGHRS and YFSETQ. The CDR3 spells CASSQPGTDEQYF. In DNA, the CDR3 is TGCGCCAGCAGCCAACCTGGGACCGATGAGCAGTACTTC.

The chain uses TRBV10-3 and TRBJ2-2; 9 bases are shared with TRBD1. The germline gives CDR1 ENHRY, CDR2 SYGVKD. The CDR3 extends over 14 amino acids. The V and J ends lost 11 bases and 4 bases, in that order; junction bases with no gene match: 8. This chain's CDR3 is CAVQGAAGTGELFF. The CDR3 bases are TGTGCCGTACAGGGGGCGGCTGGCACCGGGGAGCTGTTTTTT.

This clonotype came up a few times. The genes are TRBV30 and TRBJ2-3; maybe TRBD2 (6 bases). Germline CDR1 is GTSNPN and CDR2 is SVGIG (reference sequence). The CDR3 spans 14 residues. V gave up 7 bases and J gave up 0 bases, with 14 bases separating them. The CDR3 DNA is TGTGCCTTGGAGCTCAGCGGGAGCACAGATACGCAGTATTTT. It yields the protein CALELSGSTDTQYF.

This clonotype showed up just once. V usage is TRBV25-1 and J usage is TRBJ2-7, with 11 bases lining up with TRBD2. CDR1 is MGHDK, CDR2 SYGVNS, per germline. V trimming: 1 base; J trimming: 3 bases; junction bases outside the gene matches: 5. The CDR3 consists of 16 residues. The CDR3 DNA is TGTGCCAGCAGTGAATTTGGGACTAGCGGTCTCTACGAGCAGTACTTC. Encoded protein: CASSEFGTSGLYEQYF.

The chain carries TRBV12-3 or TRBV12-4 and TRBJ2-7, with 7 bases identical to TRBD2. This CDR3 spans 13 amino acids. V shed 3 bases, J shed 5 bases, and the junction held 4 bases outside the gene matches. CDR3 nucleotides: TGTGCCAGCAGTTTGGCGGGGGTCCACGAGCAGTACTTC. It codes for CASSLAGVHEQYF.

CDR3 nucleotide sequence: TGCAGTGGGGGGAGGGGGATCCAAGAGACCCAGTACTTC. Its protein product is CSGGRGIQETQYF. V and J are TRBV20-1 and TRBJ2-5; D is perhaps TRBD2 (7 bases). Germline loops: CDR1 DFQATT, CDR2 SNEGSKA (reference sequence). The length of the CDR3 is 13 residues. V was pared by 7 bases and J by 1 base, with 13 bases between.

This clonotype appeared a single time. J is TRBJ2-3 and V is TRBV15, with 9 positions matching TRBD1. CDR3 length: 16 amino acids. The trim removed 3 bases at V and 3 bases at J, leaving 7 bases unmatched. Germline V gene data show CDR1 as LNHNV and CDR2 as YYDKDF (reference sequence). CDR3 sequence reads: CATSREQGTGTDTQYF. The CDR3 DNA reads TGTGCCACCAGCAGGGAGCAGGGGACAGGGACAGATACGCAGTATTTT.

This clonotype was recorded a few times. The V gene is TRBV7-2, the J gene TRBJ1-6; 7 bases match TRBD1. This CDR3 has 15 amino acids. The germline gives CDR1 SGHTA, CDR2 FQGNSA. V was clipped by 4 bases and J by 7 bases; unmatched bases: 7. CDR3 bases: TGTGCCAGCAGCTCCGGGACAGAAAGCAATTCACCCCTCCACTTT. Its protein is CASSSGTESNSPLHF.

The gene calls are TRBV5-1 and TRBJ2-1, with 16 bases aligning to TRBD2. Germline V gives CDR1 SGHRS, CDR2 YFSETQ. The V segment lost 8 bases and the J segment 9 bases; nucleotides outside the gene matches: 11. The CDR3 length is 16 residues. The CDR3 DNA follows: TGCGCCAGTAGGGGGACTAGCGGGAGGGCCGCTCTTGAGCAGTTCTTC. Translating it yields CASRGTSGRAALEQFF.

This clonotype has more than one count but fewer than ten. The chain links TRBV9 to TRBJ2-7; TRBD2 matches at 10 bases. V was clipped by 3 bases and J by 3 bases; unmatched bases: 3. Germline CDR1 reads SGDLS; CDR2 reads YYNGEE. The CDR3 has 14 residues. The CDR3 reads CASSASGRGYEQYF. Written as DNA, the CDR3 is TGTGCCAGCAGCGCTAGCGGGAGAGGCTACGAGCAGTACTTC.

This clonotype has just a few counts. The CDR3 is CAWKNDLNYGYTF. The CDR3 DNA is TGTGCCTGGAAAAACGACCTAAACTATGGCTACACCTTC. The chain recombines TRBV30 with TRBJ1-2; D not resolved. This CDR3 is built from 13 residues. The V end was cut by 4 bases, the J end by 2 bases, with 11 bases between. CDR1 is GTSNPN, CDR2 SVGIG, per germline (reference sequence).

This clonotype was recorded a few times. This chain links TRBV12-3 or TRBV12-4 with TRBJ1-3; 7 positions agree with TRBD1. The ends lost 5 bases at V and 2 bases at J; junction bases unmatched: 6. This CDR3 has 15 amino acids. In DNA, the CDR3 is TGTGCCAGCAGTCGCACAGGGGCAGCTGGAAACACCATATATTTT. Translation gives CASSRTGAAGNTIYF.